The sequence of this TCR beta chain was determined in a study of T cells expressing NK-cell markers. The CDR3 runs 15 residues. Germline V gene data show CDR1 as DFQATT and CDR2 as SNEGSKA (reference sequence). TCRdb re-called the 5' RACE reads and catalogs CDR3 proteins one per entry, DNA excluded. The sample is made up of approximately 150,000 distinct CDR3 sequences, and the top ten hold less than 20% of it. The source of this sequence is a woman between 18 and 69 years old in good health. Sequencing was done on a sample of blood T cells: a sorted CD56 or NKG2C T cell subset, CD4+ or CD8+ T cells, or bulk PBMC T cells (not recorded which). The rearrangement uses TRBV20-1 and TRBJ2-5; the TCRdb call, TRBD2, lacks DNA for checking. CDR3 in amino acids: CSATRTSEYQETQYF.